This T cell receptor (beta chain) was sequenced during a study of blood T cell repertoires in COVID-19. Study-level background: Whether acute or convalescent, the COVID-19 samples came from the United States, Italy and Spain. The cDNA or gDNA used as material had been derived from T cells, B-cell-depleted T cells, or PBMCs.

This clone showed up just a few times. Original processing methods: It was from reference gene primer amplification that nucleated cell counts were estimated. TCRdb's table, derived via immunoSEQ multiplex PCR, lists solely in-frame clones and lacks some. The DNA gave D and trimming, while V, J and clone size come from that table. The table includes 250,000 or so clones, about 89% detected once. What the recovered Cohort 3 donors had was two negative PCRs, clearance, or symptom resolution. This CDR3 spans 16 amino acids. The germline V gene encodes CDR1 SNHLY and CDR2 FYNNEI. J lost 9 bases, V lost 7 bases, and 13 bases had no gene match.

This receptor was obtained from a man between 40 and 49 years old who had recovered from COVID-19. Sample: PBMCs or T cells enriched from blood (not recorded which). The gene calls are TRBV2 and TRBJ2-1, with 12 bases lining up with TRBD2. The CDR3 DNA reads TGTGCCAGCACGGCTAGCGGGAGGGCCAGGTCCCCTGAGCAGTTCTTC. This translates into CASTASGRARSPEQFF.